Listed here is a single TCR beta chain. This entry is derived from a study of blood T cell repertoires in COVID-19. Across the whole study: The cDNA or gDNA used as material had been derived from T cells, B-cell-depleted T cells, or PBMCs.

Germline V gives CDR1 MNHEY, CDR2 SMNVEV (reference sequence). This CDR3 is 17 amino acids long. The V end lost 3 bases, the J end lost 3 bases, and 18 bases lay between the germline ends. Sequencing used immunoSEQ multiplex PCR; TCRdb keeps in-frame clones, though not all of them. Among a few hundred thousand clones listed, around 90% were seen once. The receptor comes from a woman in her twenties or thirties with COVID-19, enrolled during active disease. The sequenced material came from peripheral blood. The V gene is TRBV27, the J gene TRBJ2-1; no definite D call. This CDR3 reads CASSFSPTTKLYNEQFF. In DNA form, the CDR3 reads TGTGCCAGCAGTTTTAGCCCCACTACCAAGCTCTACAATGAGCAGTTCTTC.